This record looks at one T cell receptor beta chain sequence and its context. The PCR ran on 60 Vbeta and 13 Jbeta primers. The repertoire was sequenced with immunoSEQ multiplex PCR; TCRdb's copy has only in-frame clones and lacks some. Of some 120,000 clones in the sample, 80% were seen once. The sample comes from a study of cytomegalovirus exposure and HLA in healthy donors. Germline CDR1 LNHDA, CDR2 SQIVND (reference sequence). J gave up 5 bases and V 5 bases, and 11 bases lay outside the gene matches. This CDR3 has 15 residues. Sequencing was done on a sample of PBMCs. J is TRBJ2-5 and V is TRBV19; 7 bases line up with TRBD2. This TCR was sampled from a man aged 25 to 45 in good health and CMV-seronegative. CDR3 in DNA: TGTGCCAGTAGTCGCTCGGGGGGTTTCGGTGAGACCCAGTACTTC. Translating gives CASSRSGGFGETQYF.